Listed below are T cell receptor beta chains from one sample, sequenced in a study of cytomegalovirus exposure and HLA in healthy donors. Method: immunoSEQ multiplex PCR; TCRdb's copy keeps in-frame clones and lacks some. This table lists approximately 100,000 clones. The source material was PBMCs. The receptors stem from a man aged 45-60 years in good health and CMV-seropositive. Both conserved end residues are part of each CDR3. D genes are given only for firm matches. Only some rows state a clone size, as once, few, many or a class for expanded clones.

clone size | J gene | V gene | D gene | CDR3 protein | CDR3 DNA
NA | TRBJ2-5 | TRBV27 | TRBD2 | CASSLLADQETQYF | TGTGCCAGCAGTTTACTAGCGGACCAAGAGACCCAGTACTTC
NA | TRBJ2-7 | TRBV29-1 | NA | CSAVKRGRGYEQYF | TGCAGCGCTGTGAAAAGGGGCAGGGGCTACGAGCAGTACTTC
NA | TRBJ2-5 | TRBV6-1 | NA | CASSWVGQETQYF | TGTGCCAGCAGTTGGGTCGGGCAAGAGACCCAGTACTTC
NA | TRBJ2-1 | TRBV7-6 | NA | CASSFHADEQFF | TGTGCCAGCAGCTTCCACGCGGATGAGCAGTTCTTC
NA | TRBJ2-3 | TRBV10-3 | TRBD2 | CAISDTSGRADTQYF | TGTGCCATCAGTGATACTAGCGGGAGAGCAGATACGCAGTATTTT
NA | TRBJ2-7 | TRBV7-9 | NA | CASSFSRSLTEQYF | TGTGCCAGCAGCTTTTCCAGGTCCTTAACAGAGCAGTACTTC
NA | TRBJ1-5 | TRBV2 | TRBD1 | CASRDRVSNQPQHF | TGTGCCAGCAGGGACAGGGTTAGCAATCAGCCCCAGCATTTT
NA | TRBJ1-1 | TRBV6-5 | NA | CASERGGGETEAFF | TGTGCCAGCGAAAGGGGAGGGGGGGAAACTGAAGCTTTCTTT
NA | TRBJ2-5 | TRBV29-1 | NA | CSARTRERETQYF | TGCAGCGCCCGGACGAGGGAGAGGGAGACCCAGTACTTC
large | TRBJ2-5 | TRBV7-9 | TRBD1 | CASSRFTGGRETQYF | TGCGCCAGCAGCAGATTTACAGGGGGTCGGGAGACCCAGTACTTC
NA | TRBJ2-1 | TRBV13 | TRBD2 | CASSLGLAQYNEQFF | TGTGCCAGCAGCCTAGGACTAGCGCAATACAATGAGCAGTTCTTC
NA | TRBJ1-1 | TRBV7-2 | NA | CASSRPTENTEAFF | TGTGCCAGCAGCCGCCCGACAGAGAACACTGAAGCTTTCTTT
NA | TRBJ2-3 | TRBV30 | TRBD1 | CAWSTQSLARDRGITDTQYF | TGTGCCTGGAGTACTCAGTCCCTAGCTCGGGACAGGGGAATCACAGATACGCAGTATTTT
NA | TRBJ2-1 | TRBV5-4 | NA | CASALGSYNKQFF | TGTGCCAGCGCCCTCGGGTCCTACAATAAGCAGTTCTTC
NA | TRBJ2-4 | TRBV30 | TRBD2 | CAWSRLAGPIQYF | TGTGCCTGGTCGAGACTAGCGGGACCCATTCAGTACTTC
NA | TRBJ2-5 | TRBV18 | TRBD2 | CASSPSLAGERETQYF | TGTGCCAGCTCACCGAGCCTAGCGGGGGAAAGGGAGACCCAGTACTTC
NA | TRBJ1-2 | TRBV6-5 | NA | CASSARRFLLYGYTF | TGTGCCAGCAGTGCCCGGAGATTCCTCCTCTATGGCTACACCTTC
NA | TRBJ1-6 | TRBV30 | NA | CAWSPYQAITNSPLHF | TGTGCCTGGAGCCCCTATCAGGCGATCACTAATTCACCCCTCCACTTT
NA | TRBJ2-7 | TRBV5-5 | TRBD1 | CASSLNRGPSYEQYF | TGTGCCAGCAGCTTAAACAGGGGCCCCTCCTACGAGCAGTACTTC
NA | TRBJ2-7 | TRBV28 | NA | CASSLGGSSYEQYF | TGTGCCAGCAGTTTAGGCGGAAGCTCCTACGAGCAGTACTTC
NA | TRBJ2-5 | TRBV29-1 | TRBD2 | CSVQGLAGVWETQYF | TGCAGCGTTCAGGGACTAGCGGGAGTATGGGAGACCCAGTACTTC
NA | TRBJ2-2 | TRBV7-3 | NA | CASSNPRGGAGELFF | TGTGCCAGCAGCAACCCCAGGGGCGGTGCCGGGGAGCTGTTTTTT
NA | TRBJ2-7 | TRBV11-2 | TRBD2 | CASSTLGAGVSYEQYF | TGTGCCAGCAGCACCTTGGGAGCGGGAGTTTCCTACGAGCAGTACTTC
NA | TRBJ2-3 | TRBV12-5 | TRBD1 | CASELTGNHRTDTQYF | TGTGCTAGTGAGCTGACAGGGAACCATCGGACAGATACGCAGTATTTT
NA | TRBJ1-2 | TRBV19 | NA | CASRQPMTYGYTF | TGTGCCAGTAGACAGCCAATGACCTATGGCTACACCTTC
NA | TRBJ2-1 | TRBV30 | TRBD2 | CAWSRSGSTYNEQFF | TGTGCCTGGAGCCGTAGCGGGAGTACCTACAATGAGCAGTTCTTC
NA | TRBJ1-3 | TRBV2 | NA | CASSESPSSGNTIYF | TGTGCCAGCAGTGAATCCCCCAGCTCTGGAAACACCATATATTTT
NA | TRBJ1-1 | TRBV25-1 | NA | CASSEWEAMNTEAFF | TGTGCCAGCAGTGAATGGGAGGCCATGAACACTGAAGCTTTCTTT
NA | TRBJ1-1 | TRBV14 | NA | CASSLKTEAFF | TGTGCCAGCAGCCTCAAAACTGAAGCTTTCTTT
NA | TRBJ2-2 | TRBV4-3 | NA | CASSPRTGGELFF | TGCGCCAGCAGCCCAAGAACGGGTGGGGAGCTGTTTTTT
NA | TRBJ2-7 | TRBV5-1 | TRBD1 | CASSPGTGTYEQYF | TGCGCCAGTTCACCGGGGACAGGGACCTACGAGCAGTACTTC
NA | TRBJ2-7 | TRBV4-3 | NA | CASSPVVGHEQYF | TGCGCCAGCAGCCCCGTGGTGGGCCACGAGCAGTACTTC
NA | TRBJ1-4 | TRBV7-9 | NA | CASSLLEGEGEKLFF | TGTGCCAGCAGCCTCCTCGAGGGGGAGGGCGAAAAACTGTTTTTT
NA | TRBJ1-2 | TRBV25-1 | NA | CASSESRTNYGYTF | TGTGCCAGCAGTGAAAGCAGGACTAACTATGGCTACACCTTC
NA | TRBJ2-2 | TRBV9 | NA | CASGGAGYYTGELFF | TGTGCCAGCGGAGGGGCGGGATACTACACCGGGGAGCTGTTTTTT
NA | TRBJ1-2 | TRBV28 | NA | CASSLIPGSGYTF | TGTGCCAGCAGTTTAATACCCGGGTCTGGCTACACCTTC
NA | TRBJ2-1 | TRBV9 | NA | CASSVTGVLGSYNEQFF | TGTGCCAGCAGCGTTACGGGGGTCCTAGGGTCCTACAATGAGCAGTTCTTC
NA | TRBJ2-1 | TRBV2 | TRBD2 | CASSEVGLAGGSNEQFF | TGTGCCAGCAGTGAAGTAGGACTAGCGGGAGGGTCGAATGAGCAGTTCTTC
NA | TRBJ2-3 | TRBV4-3 | TRBD2 | CASSQLRTSYTQYF | TGCGCCAGCAGCCAATTACGGACTAGCTATACGCAGTATTTT
NA | TRBJ2-1 | TRBV7-9 | TRBD2 | CASSQTSGSNEQFF | TGTGCCAGCAGTCAGACTAGCGGGAGTAATGAGCAGTTCTTC
NA | TRBJ2-1 | TRBV4-3 | TRBD1 | CASSQDWSTGDNEQFF | TGCGCCAGCAGCCAAGATTGGTCCACAGGGGACAATGAGCAGTTCTTC
NA | TRBJ1-5 | TRBV28 | NA | CASRFGGAVSNQPQHF | TGTGCCAGCAGATTTGGGGGGGCAGTGAGCAATCAGCCCCAGCATTTT
NA | TRBJ2-1 | TRBV11-3 | TRBD2 | CASSLRTSGPRDEQFF | TGTGCCAGCAGCTTACGGACTAGCGGGCCCCGAGATGAGCAGTTCTTC
NA | TRBJ2-1 | TRBV19 | TRBD2 | CASSTGTSGSNEQFF | TGTGCCAGTAGTACCGGGACTAGCGGGAGTAATGAGCAGTTCTTC
NA | TRBJ1-4 | TRBV9 | TRBD1 | CASSVGQGRKEKLFF | TGTGCCAGCAGCGTTGGACAGGGACGGAAAGAAAAACTGTTTTTT
NA | TRBJ2-3 | TRBV9 | TRBD2 | CASSAGTSGRIDTQYF | TGTGCCAGCAGCGCCGGGACTAGCGGGAGGATAGATACGCAGTATTTT
NA | TRBJ1-1 | TRBV7-2 | TRBD1 | CASSLVARGLIGTEAFF | TGTGCCAGCAGCTTAGTGGCCAGGGGGTTAATTGGCACTGAAGCTTTCTTT
NA | TRBJ1-5 | TRBV27 | TRBD1 | CASSLNRGRAQPQHF | TGTGCCAGCAGTTTAAACAGGGGGAGGGCCCAGCCCCAGCATTTT
NA | TRBJ1-1 | TRBV18 | NA | CASSSGTFLNTEAFF | TGTGCCAGCTCCTCTGGGACATTTCTAAACACTGAAGCTTTCTTT
NA | TRBJ1-2 | TRBV30 | NA | CAWSVGGMGAYGYTF | TGTGCCTGGAGTGTCGGAGGTATGGGGGCCTATGGCTACACCTTC